The entry that follows covers one T cell receptor beta chain sequence. The treatment denotes: around 19 received Ad26.COV2.S at low or high dose, single or two shots; a few received placebo; per-sample allocation not given. Collection of samples fell on day 63 after the first vaccine or placebo injection. Trimming pared 4 bases from V and 5 bases from J, leaving 15 bases between. The CDR3 totals 14 residues. Per the germline V gene, CDR1 is SGHTA and CDR2 is FQGNSA. The source of the sample is a study of Ad26.COV2.S vaccination and SARS-CoV-2 variants. The assay was immunoSEQ multiplex PCR, and TCRdb's table has in-frame clones only and misses some. The sample yields 350,000 to 550,000 clones, roughly nine tenths seen once.

V gene TRBV7-2 combines with J gene TRBJ2-7, with D perhaps TRBD1 or TRBD2 (5 bases each). This receptor was identified in a person between 18 and 59 years old who received the Ad26.COV2.S COVID-19 vaccine or a placebo. Sequenced material: peripheral blood, taken in a trial of Ad26.COV2.S vaccine versus placebo. CDR3 sequence (DNA): TGTGCCAGCAGCTCACGGGGCCCTGACGACGAGCAGTACTTC. The encoded protein is CASSSRGPDDEQYF.